This T cell receptor (beta chain) was documented in a study of identical twins. Findings and limits, study-wide: With beta out-of-frame sequences, excess sharing by twins was weaker.

The V gene's germline CDR1 is MDHEN and CDR2 SYDVKM. V dropped 3 bases and J dropped 1 base, with 18 bases sitting between them. CDR3 length equals 18 residues. TCRdb reprocessed the 5' RACE reads with MiXCR, giving one entry per CDR3 protein. Of roughly 250,000 distinct CDR3 sequences listed, 7% are singletons. This clonotype was observed at least ten times. Its antigen is undetermined. The data also belong to a second study, concerning yellow fever vaccine responses in identical twins.

Sequenced material: memory (CD45RO+) T cells sorted from blood. The TCR originated in a woman under 30 in good health. The J gene is TRBJ2-2, the V gene TRBV28; tentative D call: TRBD2 (7 bases). The CDR3 DNA reads as TGTGCCAGCAGTTTCCCCCGGCAGGGGAGGGGGAACACCGGGGAGCTGTTTTTT. Translation gives CASSFPRQGRGNTGELFF.